Listed below are T cell receptor beta chains from one sample, sequenced in a study of CD8 T cells in ankylosing spondylitis. A single record per CDR3 protein comes from TCRdb applying MiXCR to the 5' RACE reads. This sample yields under 450,000 distinct CDR3 sequences, of which roughly 22% are seen a single time; around 13% belongs to the top ten. Sequenced: blood, either unsorted or a sorted T cell fraction (not recorded which). These receptor sequences come from a male donor with ankylosing spondylitis or in good health (not recorded which). Both conserved end residues are part of each CDR3. The order of the fields is J gene, clone size, V gene, CDR3 protein. Size is omitted from some rows. Given values are once, few, many or a class for expanded clones.

J gene: TRBJ2-3; clone size: NA; V gene: TRBV12-3/TRBV12-4; CDR3 protein: CASRPDGAESTDTQYF
J gene: TRBJ2-1; clone size: few; V gene: TRBV29-1; CDR3 protein: CSVKGRQGRNEQFF
J gene: TRBJ2-5; clone size: few; V gene: TRBV20-1; CDR3 protein: CSARGPIIQETQYF
J gene: TRBJ1-5; clone size: NA; V gene: TRBV9; CDR3 protein: CASSPGSRVHQPQHF
J gene: TRBJ2-7; clone size: NA; V gene: TRBV15; CDR3 protein: CATSRPSYEQYF
J gene: TRBJ2-1; clone size: NA; V gene: TRBV27; CDR3 protein: CASSLSIAGTRYSGEQFF
J gene: TRBJ1-5; clone size: once; V gene: TRBV12-3/TRBV12-4; CDR3 protein: CASREGGYQPQHF
J gene: TRBJ2-2; clone size: NA; V gene: TRBV2; CDR3 protein: CASSGYTVLGELFF
J gene: TRBJ2-7; clone size: NA; V gene: TRBV20-1; CDR3 protein: CSASGTNSYEQYF
J gene: TRBJ2-7; clone size: NA; V gene: TRBV27; CDR3 protein: CASSGGVSRIYEQYF
J gene: TRBJ1-1; clone size: many; V gene: TRBV12-3/TRBV12-4; CDR3 protein: CASSHTGGPEAFF
J gene: TRBJ2-3; clone size: NA; V gene: TRBV27; CDR3 protein: CASSLQASSTDTQYF
J gene: TRBJ1-4; clone size: few; V gene: TRBV9; CDR3 protein: CASSVGRVDEKLFF
J gene: TRBJ2-7; clone size: few; V gene: TRBV5-6; CDR3 protein: CASSWGWGGVYEQYF
J gene: TRBJ2-1; clone size: many; V gene: TRBV5-6; CDR3 protein: CASSQDSNEQFF
J gene: TRBJ2-2; clone size: NA; V gene: TRBV5-6; CDR3 protein: CASSPSGAGDRANTGELFF
J gene: TRBJ2-5; clone size: few; V gene: TRBV6-5; CDR3 protein: CSTGGPQETQYF
J gene: TRBJ2-1; clone size: NA; V gene: TRBV4-1; CDR3 protein: CASRWTGAGLGSEQFF
J gene: TRBJ2-2; clone size: NA; V gene: TRBV12-5; CDR3 protein: CASGFLPGSNTGELFF
J gene: TRBJ2-7; clone size: few; V gene: TRBV30; CDR3 protein: CAWRGGFPLYEQYF
J gene: TRBJ2-3; clone size: NA; V gene: TRBV12-3/TRBV12-4; CDR3 protein: CASSATESTDTQYF
J gene: TRBJ2-7; clone size: NA; V gene: TRBV29-1; CDR3 protein: CSVEGVSYEQYF
J gene: TRBJ2-1; clone size: NA; V gene: TRBV28; CDR3 protein: CASTPLTGRPYNEQFF
J gene: TRBJ2-5; clone size: NA; V gene: TRBV3-1; CDR3 protein: CASSLLLTGSGETQYF
J gene: TRBJ2-7; clone size: many; V gene: TRBV25-1; CDR3 protein: CASSGAGRGDEQYF
J gene: TRBJ2-1; clone size: many; V gene: TRBV10-3; CDR3 protein: CAISEQQGTGMADEQFF
J gene: TRBJ1-2; clone size: few; V gene: TRBV29-1; CDR3 protein: CSVGRGDREGGYTF